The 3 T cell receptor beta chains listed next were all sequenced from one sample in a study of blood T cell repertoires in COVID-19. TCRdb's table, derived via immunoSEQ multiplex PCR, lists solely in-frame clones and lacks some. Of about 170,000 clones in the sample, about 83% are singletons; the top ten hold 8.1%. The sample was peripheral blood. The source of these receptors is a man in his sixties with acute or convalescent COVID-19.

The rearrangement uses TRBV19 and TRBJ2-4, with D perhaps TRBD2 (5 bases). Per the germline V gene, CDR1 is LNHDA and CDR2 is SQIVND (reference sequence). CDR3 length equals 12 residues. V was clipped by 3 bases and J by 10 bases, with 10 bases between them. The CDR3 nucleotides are TGTGCCAGTAGTATGGGAGAATCAATTCAGTACTTC. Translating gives CASSMGESIQYF.

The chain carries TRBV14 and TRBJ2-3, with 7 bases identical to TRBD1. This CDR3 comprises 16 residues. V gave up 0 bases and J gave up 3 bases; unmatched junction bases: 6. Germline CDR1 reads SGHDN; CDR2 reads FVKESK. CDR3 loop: CASSQDPTGLTDTQYF. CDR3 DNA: TGTGCCAGCAGCCAAGATCCGACAGGGTTAACAGATACGCAGTATTTT.

CDR3: CASSLAYPNGYTF. CDR3 bases: TGTGCCAGCAGCTTAGCATACCCTAATGGCTACACCTTC. V is TRBV7-9 and J is TRBJ1-2; D remains unclear. CDR3 size: 13 residues. Trimming took 0 bases from V and 6 from J, leaving 8 bases between them. Germline lookup yields CDR1 SEHNR and CDR2 FQNEAQ (reference sequence).